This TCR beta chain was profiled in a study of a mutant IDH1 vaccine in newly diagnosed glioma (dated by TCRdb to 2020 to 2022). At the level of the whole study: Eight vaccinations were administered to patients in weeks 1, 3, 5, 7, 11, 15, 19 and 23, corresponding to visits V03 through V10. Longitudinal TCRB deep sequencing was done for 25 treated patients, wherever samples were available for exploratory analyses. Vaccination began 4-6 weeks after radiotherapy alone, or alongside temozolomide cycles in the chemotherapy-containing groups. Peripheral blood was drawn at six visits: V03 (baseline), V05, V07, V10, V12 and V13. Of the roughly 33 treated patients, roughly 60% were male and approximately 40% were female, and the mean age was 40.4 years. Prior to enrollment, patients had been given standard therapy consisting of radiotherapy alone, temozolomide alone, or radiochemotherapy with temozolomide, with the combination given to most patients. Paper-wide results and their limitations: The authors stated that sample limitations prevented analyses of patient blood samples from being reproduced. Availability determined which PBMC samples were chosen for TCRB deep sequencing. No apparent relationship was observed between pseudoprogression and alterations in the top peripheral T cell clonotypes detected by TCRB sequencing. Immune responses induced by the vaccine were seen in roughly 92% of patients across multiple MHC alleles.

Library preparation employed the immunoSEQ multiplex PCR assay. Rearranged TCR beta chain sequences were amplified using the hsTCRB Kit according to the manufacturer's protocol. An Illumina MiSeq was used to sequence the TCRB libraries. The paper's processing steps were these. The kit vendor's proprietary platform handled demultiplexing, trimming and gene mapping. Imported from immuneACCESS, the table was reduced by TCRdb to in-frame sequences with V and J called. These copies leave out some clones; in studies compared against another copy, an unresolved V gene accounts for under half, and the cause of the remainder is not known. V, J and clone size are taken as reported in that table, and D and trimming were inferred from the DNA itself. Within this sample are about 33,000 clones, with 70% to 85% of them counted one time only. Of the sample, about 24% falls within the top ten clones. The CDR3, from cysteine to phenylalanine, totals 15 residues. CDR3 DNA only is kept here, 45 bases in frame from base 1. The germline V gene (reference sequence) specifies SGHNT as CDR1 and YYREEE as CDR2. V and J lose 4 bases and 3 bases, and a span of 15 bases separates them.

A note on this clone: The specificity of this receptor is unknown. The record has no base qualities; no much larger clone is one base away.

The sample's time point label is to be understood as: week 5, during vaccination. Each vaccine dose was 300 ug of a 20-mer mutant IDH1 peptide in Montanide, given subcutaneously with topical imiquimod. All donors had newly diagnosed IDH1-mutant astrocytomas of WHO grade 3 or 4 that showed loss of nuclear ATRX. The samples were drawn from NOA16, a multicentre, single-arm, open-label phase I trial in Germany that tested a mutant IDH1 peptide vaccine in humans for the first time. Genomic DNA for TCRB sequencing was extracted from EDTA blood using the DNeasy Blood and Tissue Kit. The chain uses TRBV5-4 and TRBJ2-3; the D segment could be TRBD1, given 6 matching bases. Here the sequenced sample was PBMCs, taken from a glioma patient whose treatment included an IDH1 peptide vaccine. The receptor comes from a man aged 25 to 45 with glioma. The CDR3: CASSPAQGRTDTQYF. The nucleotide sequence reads TGTGCCAGCAGCCCCGCACAGGGAAGGACAGATACGCAGTATTTT.